This is a list of T cell receptor beta chains from one sample in a study of blood T cell repertoires in COVID-19. Sequencing was performed with immunoSEQ multiplex PCR; in TCRdb, only in-frame clones are kept and a portion is missing. The table shows roughly 250,000 clones, with approximately 83% occurring only once. Sequenced material: PBMCs or T cells enriched from blood (not recorded which). These receptors originate from a woman aged 40 to 50 with acute COVID-19. The CDR3 runs from the conserved cysteine through the conserved F or W. A D gene is named only where the DNA matches it firmly. Clone size appears in some rows only: once, few, many, or a class for an expanded clone.

V gene,D gene,J gene,clone size,CDR3 protein,CDR3 DNA
TRBV11-2,NA,TRBJ2-3,NA,CASSFYSSTDTQYF,TGTGCCAGCAGCTTCTACAGTAGCACAGATACGCAGTATTTT
TRBV4-1,TRBD1,TRBJ1-3,few,CASSQEGTGGYTIYF,TGCGCCAGCAGCCAAGAAGGGACAGGGGGCTATACCATATATTTT
TRBV4-1,NA,TRBJ2-3,NA,CASSQDRGSGDTQYF,TGCGCCAGCAGCCAAGATAGAGGGAGTGGAGATACGCAGTATTTT
TRBV4-2,TRBD1,TRBJ1-4,few,CASSQDGDRGEKLFF,TGTGCCAGCAGCCAAGATGGGGACAGGGGAGAAAAACTGTTTTTT
TRBV9,TRBD1,TRBJ1-1,once,CASSGVQGADAFF,TGTGCCAGCAGCGGAGTACAGGGGGCTGACGCTTTCTTT
TRBV6-1,TRBD1,TRBJ2-1,NA,CASSEGGQGYNEQFF,TGTGCCAGCAGTGAAGGGGGACAGGGGTACAATGAGCAGTTCTTC
TRBV11-3,NA,TRBJ1-6,NA,CASRQGNSPLHF,TGTGCCAGCAGACAGGGTAATTCACCCCTCCACTTT
TRBV2,TRBD1,TRBJ1-4,NA,CASTWDSAATNEKLFF,TGTGCCAGCACCTGGGACAGCGCTGCAACTAATGAAAAACTGTTTTTT
TRBV25-1,TRBD1,TRBJ2-2,NA,CASSARTGGDTGELFF,TGTGCCAGCAGTGCCCGGACAGGGGGTGACACCGGGGAGCTGTTTTTT
TRBV18,TRBD1,TRBJ2-1,NA,CASSPLISGQGYNEQFF,TGTGCCAGCTCACCCCTAATCTCGGGACAGGGTTACAATGAGCAGTTCTTC
TRBV30,TRBD1,TRBJ2-2,NA,CAWLRDSASTGELFF,TGTGCCTGGCTCAGGGACAGCGCCTCCACCGGGGAGCTGTTTTTT
TRBV7-9,TRBD1,TRBJ2-7,NA,CASSLGQGREQYF,TGTGCCAGCAGCTTAGGACAGGGGCGCGAGCAGTACTTC
TRBV7-9,TRBD2,TRBJ2-1,NA,CASSADSGIYNEQFF,TGTGCCAGCAGTGCCGATAGCGGGATATACAATGAGCAGTTCTTC
TRBV9,NA,TRBJ1-2,NA,CASSVGGGSNYGYTF,TGTGCCAGCAGCGTAGGCGGGGGCTCTAACTATGGCTACACCTTC
TRBV18,TRBD2,TRBJ2-1,NA,CASSRGLAITNEQFF,TGTGCCAGCTCACGAGGACTAGCGATTACTAATGAGCAGTTCTTC
TRBV14,TRBD2,TRBJ2-7,NA,CASSASPGLAGGSYEQYF,TGTGCCAGCAGCGCATCGCCGGGACTAGCGGGAGGATCCTACGAGCAGTACTTC
TRBV9,NA,TRBJ1-1,NA,CASSVLTGENTEAFF,TGTGCCAGCAGCGTGTTAACAGGAGAGAACACTGAAGCTTTCTTT
TRBV4-1,TRBD1,TRBJ1-2,NA,CASSQIGQGVGYTF,TGCGCCAGCAGCCAAATTGGACAGGGTGTAGGCTACACCTTC
TRBV19,TRBD2,TRBJ2-3,NA,CASSSGTTSTDTQYF,TGTGCCAGCTCTAGCGGGACCACTAGCACAGATACGCAGTATTTT
TRBV7-9,NA,TRBJ1-1,few,CASSLGQNTEAFF,TGTGCCAGCAGCTTAGGGCAGAACACTGAAGCTTTCTTT
TRBV19,NA,TRBJ1-5,once,CASSRPDSNQPQHF,TGTGCCAGTAGTCGTCCGGACAGTAATCAGCCCCAGCATTTT
TRBV9,TRBD2,TRBJ2-5,NA,CASSVGNSGRYLETQYF,TGTGCCAGCAGCGTAGGAAATAGCGGGAGGTATCTGGAGACCCAGTACTTC
TRBV7-9,TRBD2,TRBJ2-3,NA,CASSSNRAGGVDTQYF,TGTGCCAGCAGCTCCAATAGGGCGGGAGGAGTGGATACGCAGTATTTT
TRBV27,TRBD2,TRBJ2-7,NA,CASSPRSWTSGRAHSYEQYF,TGTGCCAGCAGTCCCAGATCCTGGACTAGCGGGAGGGCCCACTCCTACGAGCAGTACTTC
TRBV19,TRBD1,TRBJ1-3,NA,CASSMDRAGNTIYF,TGTGCCAGTAGTATGGACAGGGCCGGAAACACCATATATTTT
TRBV5-1,NA,TRBJ2-7,NA,CASSQGAYEQYF,TGCGCCAGCAGCCAAGGGGCCTACGAGCAGTACTTC
TRBV19,TRBD2,TRBJ2-2,NA,CASSIELAGGPYTGELFF,TGTGCCAGTAGTATTGAACTAGCGGGAGGGCCATACACCGGGGAGCTGTTTTTT
TRBV5-1,TRBD2,TRBJ2-1,NA,CASSLGTSGINEQFF,TGCGCCAGCAGCCTAGGGACTAGCGGGATCAATGAGCAGTTCTTC
TRBV10-1,NA,TRBJ1-1,NA,CASSDRAANTEAFF,TGCGCCAGCAGTGACAGGGCCGCTAACACTGAAGCTTTCTTT
TRBV29-1,TRBD2,TRBJ2-1,NA,CSVFEGGRSYNEQFF,TGCAGCGTTTTTGAGGGAGGGCGATCCTACAATGAGCAGTTCTTC
TRBV19,TRBD2,TRBJ2-7,NA,CARPRGGLDEQYF,TGTGCCAGGCCTCGGGGGGGCTTGGACGAGCAGTACTTC
TRBV12-2,NA,TRBJ2-3,NA,CASRLAGGAFRTDTQYF,TGTGCAAGTCGCTTAGCGGGAGGGGCTTTCCGCACAGATACGCAGTATTTT
TRBV5-1,TRBD1,TRBJ1-4,NA,CASSSGQAGGELFF,TGCGCCAGCAGCTCGGGACAGGCCGGAGGGGAACTGTTTTTT
TRBV9,TRBD2,TRBJ2-7,NA,CASSVSGSVGGEQYF,TGTGCCAGCAGCGTAAGCGGGAGCGTGGGCGGCGAGCAGTACTTC
TRBV19,NA,TRBJ1-5,NA,CASSFPTQYSNQPQHF,TGTGCCAGTAGTTTCCCGACACAATATAGCAATCAGCCCCAGCATTTT
TRBV24-1,TRBD2,TRBJ2-1,once,CATSGTTGLAVYNEQFF,TGTGCCACCAGTGGTACCACGGGACTAGCGGTATACAATGAGCAGTTCTTC
TRBV7-7,TRBD2,TRBJ2-1,NA,CASSLGLAGPVNEQFF,TGTGCTAGCAGCCTGGGACTAGCGGGGCCTGTCAATGAGCAGTTCTTC